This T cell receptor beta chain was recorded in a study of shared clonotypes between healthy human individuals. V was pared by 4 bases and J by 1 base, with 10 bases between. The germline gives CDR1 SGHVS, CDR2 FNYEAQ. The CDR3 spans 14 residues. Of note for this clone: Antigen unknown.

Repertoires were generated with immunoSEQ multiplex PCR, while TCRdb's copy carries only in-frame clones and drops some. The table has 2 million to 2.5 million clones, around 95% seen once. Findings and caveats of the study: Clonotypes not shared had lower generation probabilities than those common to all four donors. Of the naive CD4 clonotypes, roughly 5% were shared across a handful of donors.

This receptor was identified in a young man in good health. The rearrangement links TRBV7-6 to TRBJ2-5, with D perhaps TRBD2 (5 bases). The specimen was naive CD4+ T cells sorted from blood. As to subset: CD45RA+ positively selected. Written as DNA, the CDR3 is TGTGCCAGCAGCTACTGGGAGCTCCAAGAGACCCAGTACTTC. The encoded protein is CASSYWELQETQYF.